These 5 T cell receptor beta chains were all obtained from the same sample, sequenced in a study of vaccination effects on CD4 cells after COVID-19. The antigens of these receptors remain unknown. Ahead of sequencing, the ViraFEST assay grew antigen-specific CD4+ T cells using viral peptide pools. The authors isolated CD4+ T cells after around 10 days of culture. Previously uninfected by SARS-CoV-2, the vaccine recipients also showed negative nucleocapsid antibodies. Here immunoSEQ multiplex PCR was the method, and the copy in TCRdb shows in-frame clones only, minus some. This sample carries tens of thousands of clones, roughly four fifths of them seen once, and the ten largest clones take 19%. The input for sequencing was CD4+ T cells from PBMCs cultured with HCoV-NL63 spike peptides, taken before COVID-19 vaccination. All receptors come from a human donor who received a COVID-19 vaccine.

V is TRBV18 and J is TRBJ1-1; 7 nucleotides align to TRBD1. Germline CDR1 KGHSH, CDR2 LQKENI. CDR3 length: 13 amino acids. The trim removed 3 bases at V and 7 bases at J, leaving 5 bases unmatched. Here the CDR3 reads CASSPGTDYEAFF. The CDR3 DNA follows: TGTGCCAGCTCACCCGGGACAGACTATGAAGCTTTCTTT.

This chain's CDR3 is CASSGRQGEGTEAFF. The CDR3 DNA follows: TGTGCCAGCTCAGGCAGACAGGGGGAGGGCACTGAAGCTTTCTTT. V gene TRBV18 combines with J gene TRBJ1-1, with 9 bases identical to TRBD1. Per germline, CDR1 KGHSH and CDR2 LQKENI. The CDR3 is 15 amino acids. Germline trimming cut 5 bases from V and 4 bases from J; bases unmatched to any gene: 8. The entire variable domain, with the rest obtained from reference TRBV18 and TRBJ1-1, is as follows: NAGVMQNPRHLVRRRGQEARLRCSPMKGHSHVYWYRQLPEEGLKFMVYLQKENIIDESGMPKERFSAEFPKEGPSILRIQQVVRGDSAAYFCASSGRQGEGTEAFFGQGTRLTVV.

The rearrangement uses TRBV5-4 and TRBJ2-2; 7 nucleotides agree with TRBD1. V shed 4 bases, J shed 5 bases, and the junction held 14 bases outside the gene matches. The CDR3 contains 17 residues. Germline CDR1 is SGHNT and CDR2 is YYREEE (reference sequence). The chain's CDR3 is CASSPPGSGQMTGELFF. DNA of the CDR3: TGTGCCAGCAGCCCCCCCGGGTCGGGACAGATGACCGGGGAGCTGTTTTTT.

The chain combines TRBV19 with TRBJ2-5; TRBD2 matches 12 bases. Per germline, CDR1 LNHDA and CDR2 SQIVND (reference sequence). The CDR3 consists of 16 residues. V lost 4 bases and J lost 4; bases outside the gene matches: 7. The CDR3 bases are TGTGCCAGTAGTACCCTAGCGGGAGGGCCCTCAGAGACCCAGTACTTC. Protein sequence: CASSTLAGGPSETQYF. Filled out from reference TRBV19 and TRBJ2-5, the complete variable domain reads DGGITQSPKYLFRKEGQNVTLSCEQNLNHDAMYWYRQDPGQGLRLIYYSQIVNDFQKGDIAEGYSVSREKKESFPLTVTSAQKNPTAFYLCASSTLAGGPSETQYFGPGTRLLVL.

This chain links TRBV7-2 with TRBJ2-3; D not resolved. The CDR3 is 12 amino acids. V shed 5 bases and J shed 2 bases, with 5 bases lying between them. The V gene's germline CDR1 is SGHTA and CDR2 FQGNSA. DNA of the CDR3: TGTGCCAGCAGCCCAAACACAGATACGCAGTATTTT. Encoded protein: CASSPNTDTQYF. The whole variable domain, filled in from reference TRBV7-2 and TRBJ2-3, reads GAGVSQSPSNKVTEKGKDVELRCDPISGHTALYWYRQSLGQGLEFLIYFQGNSAPDKSGLPSDRFSAERTGGSVSTLTIQRTQQEDSAVYLCASSPNTDTQYFGPGTRLTVL.